The source of this T cell receptor (beta chain) is a study of T cells after posttransplantation cyclophosphamide (dated by TCRdb to the mid-2010s). Background for the entire study: Using TRB sequencing, the study followed how the T cell repertoire rebuilt after myeloablative bone marrow transplantation with posttransplantation cyclophosphamide given as GVHD prophylaxis. Blood from all 35 or so PTCy patients who had 1-year posttransplant specimens underwent TRB sequencing. Up to 3 additional blood samples from 2 to 5.2 years after transplant were also TRB-sequenced in 3 patients, as was pretransplant blood from several patients. Antigen receptor sequencing covered samples from roughly 40 PTCy-treated patients and some 15 of their related bone marrow donors. Because TRA and TRB clonality correlated tightly in fewer than 10 samples, the subsequent TCR analyses were limited to TRB only. Public TRB sequences were compared against a database of over 3,000 sequences linked to responses to pathogens, tumor antigens, self-antigens and alloantigens.

Beyond this particular receptor, the publication reports: Donor-recipient similarity was low at 1-2 months but increased during the first year, and donor CD8+ memory clones often dominated later blood repertoires. The TRB repertoires of T cells infiltrating skin or GI tract showed only limited overlap with the TRB repertoires of T cells in blood. Across 45 patients, recipient CMV seropositivity and CMV reactivation were highly associated with TRB clonality; PTCy diversity was similar to CNI/methotrexate controls.

Details on this clone: There is no known antigen for this receptor. No quality values exist for individual bases; no much larger clone is one base distant.

TRB sequencing was run on genomic DNA with either the immunoSEQ assay at survey resolution or the hsTCRB kit. The authors' analysis ran thus. The immunoSEQ software handled the initial read processing, while the LymphoSeq R package was used for the repertoire analyses. Clonality was computed as 1 minus normalized Shannon entropy; Gini coefficient was also calculated for each TRB dataset. To infer phenotypes in unsorted samples, TRB sequences from sorted subsets of the recipient or donor were mapped onto unsorted samples from the same recipient. TCRdb carries this immuneACCESS record with in-frame sequences only. Its versions omit some clonotypes, under half of them owing to an unresolved V gene in the studies checked, with the rest unexplained. V, J and clone size are those of that table, while D and trimming were read from the DNA. The sample table lists over 20,000 clones, approximately 87% of them with a count of one. 12% of the sample rests with the top ten.

What this sample's treatment or condition label stands for: high-dose cyclophosphamide on days +3 and +4 as single-agent GVHD prophylaxis. For conditioning, the PTCy patients got busulfan and fludarabine, then a related or unrelated marrow graft, followed by cyclophosphamide on days +3 and +4. The PTCy-treated patients were enrolled in a prospective multi-institutional clinical trial. Peripheral blood and bone marrow mononuclear cells were isolated by Ficoll-Hypaque density centrifugation and cryopreserved. Looking up the germline V gene yields CDR1 LGHNA and CDR2 YSLEER. The CDR3 runs 13 residues from the cysteine to the phenylalanine. The retained sequence is limited to the CDR3, 39 bases, with the frame set at the first base. Cut back by 4 bases and 2 bases, the V and J ends lie 8 bases apart.

This clonotype was obtained from a female patient younger than 45 who received an allogeneic stem cell transplant from an unrelated donor, was CMV-positive, and had no GVHD. Following a transplant, a fraction of the T cells may be traceable to the graft donor. The rearranged segments are TRBV4-3 and TRBJ1-1, with the identity of the D gene unclear. The input for sequencing was PBMCs, taken after allogeneic stem cell transplant with posttransplant cyclophosphamide. The DNA sequence is given as TGCGCCAGCAGCCCTAAGATAAACACTGAAGCTTTCTTT. Its translation reads: CASSPKINTEAFF.